The 18 T cell receptor beta chains reported below all come from one sample, sequenced in a study of beta chain features in type 1 diabetes. The investigators reverse transcribed all of the isolated RNA, so they sequenced expressed TCRB transcripts. Sequenced by immunoSEQ multiplex PCR; TCRdb stores in-frame clones only, minus some. Among roughly 220,000 clones, 15% to 20% were seen once, and the ten largest hold approximately 0.086%. General observations from the study: Type 1 diabetes patients had moderately but significantly shorter TCRB CDR3s in all four CD4+ subsets.

No cognate antigen is known for these TCRs. Material for sequencing was naive CD4+ T cells from blood. These receptor sequences come from a young man with type 1 diabetes.

This clone was detected only a few times. V usage is TRBV19 and J usage is TRBJ2-3; D gene unclear. V lost 3 bases and J 7 bases, leaving 8 bases between the germline ends. The CDR3 consists of 12 residues. Germline V CDR1 and CDR2: LNHDA, SQIVND (reference sequence). CDR3: CASSIRSNTQYF. Here the CDR3 DNA reads TGTGCCAGTAGTATTAGATCGAATACGCAGTATTTT.

This clone was seen more than once but under ten times. J is TRBJ2-3 and V is TRBV23-1, with D hard to call. TRBV23-1 falls under the ORF class, with uncertain function. V dropped 6 bases and J dropped 6 bases, with 22 bases sitting between them. The CDR3 loop spans 16 amino acids. In DNA, the CDR3 is TGCGCCAGCAGCGCGCTCCGAAGAGGTGCACAGGATACGCAGTATTTT. Translation gives CASSALRRGAQDTQYF.

The rearrangement joins TRBV28 to TRBJ2-3; 10 bases map to TRBD2. The CDR3 spans 16 residues. V trimming: 6 bases; J trimming: 1 base; junction bases outside the gene matches: 7. Germline loops: CDR1 MDHEN, CDR2 SYDVKM. The CDR3 sequence: CASSYPGTSGTDTQYF. In DNA, the CDR3 is TGTGCCAGCAGCTACCCCGGGACTAGCGGCACAGATACGCAGTATTTT.

This chain links TRBV30 with TRBJ2-3; TRBD2 aligns across 8 bases. Per germline, CDR1 GTSNPN and CDR2 SVGIG (reference sequence). The CDR3 is made up of 13 amino acids. V was pared by 5 bases and J by 6 bases, with 7 bases of the junction left unmatched. This chain's CDR3 is CAWSSGRRDTQYF. CDR3 coding DNA: TGTGCCTGGTCCAGCGGGAGAAGGGATACGCAGTATTTT.

This chain uses TRBV15 with TRBJ2-7; 8 bases are a match to TRBD2. V shed 0 bases and J 3 bases; nucleotides not matched to a gene: 7. CDR1 is LNHNV, CDR2 YYDKDF, per germline (reference sequence). CDR3 length: 16 residues. For the CDR3, the DNA is TGTGCCACCAGCAGAGAGAGGGCTAGCGGGTACTACGAGCAGTACTTC. Protein product: CATSRERASGYYEQYF.

In this sample, this clone turned up a few times. This sequence joins TRBV28 and TRBJ2-2, with a possible D match to TRBD1 (5 bases). Trimming shortened V by 5 bases and J by 6 bases, and 7 bases separated the two germline ends. Germline CDR1 is MDHEN and CDR2 is SYDVKM. This CDR3 region has 12 residues. In DNA form, the CDR3 reads TGTGCCAGCAGTACCAGGGCCGGGGAGCTGTTTTTT. Its protein is CASSTRAGELFF.

V and J are TRBV9 and TRBJ2-5; 9 bases are a match to TRBD1. V was pared by 3 bases and J by 5 bases, with 8 bases of the junction left unmatched. CDR1 and CDR2 from the germline V gene are SGDLS and YYNGEE. This CDR3 is built from 15 residues. CDR3 loop: CASSGTGGEGETQYF. The CDR3 DNA follows: TGTGCCAGCAGCGGTACAGGGGGCGAGGGGGAGACCCAGTACTTC.

This clone was observed a few times. This chain connects TRBV28 to TRBJ2-6; D call uncertain. The length of the CDR3 is 14 residues. The ends were cut back, 4 bases at V and 0 bases at J, with 4 bases in the middle. Germline assignment: CDR1 MDHEN and CDR2 SYDVKM. DNA for the CDR3: TGTGCCAGCAGTTCCAACTCTGGGGCCAACGTCCTGACTTTC. Amino acid sequence: CASSSNSGANVLTF.

This clone was observed a handful of times. The rearrangement uses TRBV23-1 and TRBJ2-7, with a weak D call TRBD1 (6 bases). TRBV23-1 is assigned to the ORF class and has an uncertain function. The V gene lost 1 base and the J gene lost 2 bases, with 18 bases spanning the gap. The CDR3 runs 17 residues. CDR3 nucleotide sequence: TGCGCCAGCAGTCAATTCAAAGGCGGCAGGGGCGCCTACGAGCAGTACTTC. It translates to CASSQFKGGRGAYEQYF.

This clone has a handful of counts. This chain links TRBV30 with TRBJ1-1; D remains ambiguous. V dropped 0 bases and J dropped 1 base, with 6 bases sitting between them. The CDR3 covers 13 residues. Germline V gene sequence: CDR1 GTSNPN, CDR2 SVGIG (reference sequence). The DNA for the CDR3 is TGTGCCTGGAGTGTCTTAGGGAACACTGAAGCTTTCTTT. Its protein product is CAWSVLGNTEAFF.

The V gene is TRBV7-9, the J gene TRBJ2-5, with D possibly being TRBD2 (5 bases). Germline-derived CDR1 and CDR2 are SEHNR and FQNEAQ (reference sequence). The V end lost 3 bases, the J end lost 5 bases, and 10 bases lay between the germline ends. This CDR3 has 13 amino acids. CDR3 sequence: CASSFHGEETQYF. CDR3 sequence (DNA): TGTGCCAGCAGCTTTCACGGGGAGGAGACCCAGTACTTC.

This sequence joins TRBV9 and TRBJ2-7, with a possible D match to TRBD2 (6 bases). CDR3 length: 14 residues. Trimming removed 0 bases at V and 4 bases at J, with 11 bases between. Germline V gene lookup returns CDR1 SGDLS and CDR2 YYNGEE. CDR3 coding DNA: TGTGCCAGCAGCGTAGATGAGGGGAGGTACGAGCAGTACTTC. Amino acid sequence: CASSVDEGRYEQYF.

The chain has TRBV7-2 and TRBJ2-2, with a weak D call TRBD1 (5 bases). Per the germline V gene, CDR1 is SGHTA and CDR2 is FQGNSA. This CDR3 comprises 14 residues. V lost 9 bases to trimming and J lost 2 bases, with 13 bases between them. The CDR3: CASKAGPNTGELFF. CDR3 sequence (DNA): TGTGCCAGTAAGGCAGGGCCAAACACCGGGGAGCTGTTTTTT.

This clone has just one count. The chain has TRBV9 and TRBJ2-1, with 8 bases fitting TRBD2. Germline V gives CDR1 SGDLS, CDR2 YYNGEE. The CDR3 contains 15 residues. The ends lost 4 bases at V and 6 bases at J; junction bases unmatched: 9. The DNA of the CDR3 is TGTGCCAGCAGCCCCCGGGGGGGGCGCGCCAATGAGCAGTTCTTC. It encodes CASSPRGGRANEQFF.

The chain is built from TRBV7-9 and TRBJ1-2, with 7 nucleotides matching TRBD1. This CDR3 spans 13 amino acids. CDR1 and CDR2 from the germline V gene are SEHNR and FQNEAQ (reference sequence). Trimming removed 1 base from V and 4 bases from J; junction bases left unmatched: 0. The CDR3 bases are TGTGCCAGCAGCTTAGAGGGGGCCTATGGCTACACCTTC. Protein sequence: CASSLEGAYGYTF.

In its sample, this clone was seen a few times. The chain combines TRBV15 with TRBJ2-1; D gene ambiguous. Trimming cost V 0 bases and J 7 bases, with 10 bases left between them. Germline values: CDR1 LNHNV, CDR2 YYDKDF (reference sequence). This CDR3 contains 14 residues. Here the CDR3 DNA reads TGTGCCACCAGCAGAGATATTGTCCGGAATGAGCAGTTCTTC. It encodes CATSRDIVRNEQFF.

The V call is TRBV2, the J call TRBJ2-5, with TRBD1 matching over 7 bases. With V trimmed by 4 bases and J by 5 bases, 4 bases remained unmatched. The CDR3 is made up of 13 amino acids. CDR1 is SNHLY and CDR2 is FYNNEI in the germline V gene. The chain's CDR3 is CASSAETGETQYF. Here the CDR3 DNA reads TGTGCCAGCAGTGCGGAGACAGGGGAGACCCAGTACTTC.

This clone was counted between two and nine times. This chain links TRBV4-2 with TRBJ2-1, with 8 positions matching TRBD1. The CDR3 has 15 amino acids. CDR1 is LGHNA, CDR2 YNFKEQ, per germline. The V gene end was trimmed by 3 bases and the J gene end by 8 bases; junction bases not matched to a gene: 9. CDR3 in amino acids: CASSHGGQGGHEQFF. DNA of the CDR3: TGTGCCAGCAGCCACGGCGGACAGGGTGGGCATGAGCAGTTCTTC.